These 29 T cell receptor beta chains were sequenced from one sample in a study of cytomegalovirus exposure and HLA in healthy donors. In the PCR, 60 Vbeta and 13 Jbeta primers were used. TCRdb's copy holds only in-frame clones and misses some; the assay was immunoSEQ multiplex PCR. The table records around 140,000 clones, approximately 84% of them present only once. Source material: PBMCs. These receptors all stem from an older woman in good health and CMV-seropositive.

The CDR3 nucleotides read TGTGCCAGCAGTTACGACAGGGCCTCCTACGAGCAGTACTTC. Its translation is CASSYDRASYEQYF. The chain links TRBV6-5 to TRBJ2-5, with 7 bases that match TRBD1. The tail of the sequence fits TRBJ2-7 better, so the J call may be wrong. Germline-derived CDR1 and CDR2 are MNHEY and SVGAGI. The CDR3 covers 14 residues.

This chain links TRBV6-6 with TRBJ2-7, with 9 bases identical to TRBD1. Germline V gives CDR1 MNHNY, CDR2 SVGAGI (reference sequence). The V segment lost 5 bases and the J segment 2 bases; nucleotides outside the gene matches: 7. The CDR3 is 15 residues long. CDR3 bases: TGTGCCAGCAGTACTGGACAGGGGCCCGCCTACGAGCAGTACTTC. The encoded protein is CASSTGQGPAYEQYF.

This clone was recorded only once. J is TRBJ1-1 and V is TRBV6-4, with unresolved D. The CDR3 has 13 amino acids. V lost 4 bases and J 1 base, leaving 7 bases between the germline ends. Germline-derived CDR1 and CDR2 are MRHNA and SNTAGT. The CDR3 sequence is CASSATANTEAFF. CDR3 DNA: TGTGCCAGCAGTGCTACAGCGAACACTGAAGCTTTCTTT.

The chain is built from TRBV29-1 and TRBJ2-7; TRBD1 matches at 7 bases. CDR3 size: 13 residues. From germline, CDR1 is SQVTM and CDR2 ANQGSEA. Unmatched junction bases numbered 11, after V lost 7 bases and J lost 5 bases. The CDR3: CSAQTGNLDEQYF. CDR3 bases: TGCAGCGCACAGACAGGGAATCTGGACGAGCAGTACTTC.

The V and J genes are TRBV18 and TRBJ2-3; 7 bases line up with TRBD1. V dropped 2 bases and J dropped 4; count of bases not matched to a gene: 6. The germline gives CDR1 KGHSH, CDR2 LQKENI. The CDR3 totals 15 residues. In DNA form, the CDR3 reads TGTGCCAGCTCACCAAGACAGGGATCGGCAGATACGCAGTATTTT. Its translation: CASSPRQGSADTQYF.

The chain links TRBV28 to TRBJ1-2; D is possibly TRBD1 (6 bases). The length of the CDR3 is 15 residues. CDR1 and CDR2 from the germline V gene are MDHEN and SYDVKM. Trimming took off 7 bases at V and 3 bases at J, with 18 bases between the two ends. CDR3 nucleotides: TGTGCCAGCACCACGGTGGGGGGGCTTGACTATGGCTACACCTTC. It codes for CASTTVGGLDYGYTF.

The CDR3 DNA reads TGTGCCAGCAGTAACAGCGTTGCGGGCAAAGGCTACACCTTC. This encodes CASSNSVAGKGYTF. The chain couples TRBV6-5 to TRBJ1-2; D call uncertain. V dropped 5 bases and J dropped 8 bases, with 18 bases sitting between them. Germline V gene lookup returns CDR1 MNHEY and CDR2 SVGAGI. The CDR3 sequence is 14 residues long.

The chain carries TRBV29-1 and TRBJ2-5; the D is unclear. The CDR3 is 12 residues long. Between the trimmed V and J ends, which lost 8 bases and 2 bases, there was a span of 12 bases. From germline, CDR1 is SQVTM and CDR2 ANQGSEA. CDR3 in amino acids: CSSFSYQETQYF. The CDR3 DNA sequence: TGCAGCTCTTTCTCCTATCAAGAGACCCAGTACTTC.

The rearrangement joins TRBV30 to TRBJ2-2, with D possibly TRBD2 on 6 matching bases. From germline, CDR1 is GTSNPN and CDR2 SVGIG (reference sequence). The CDR3 totals 17 residues. V was pared by 5 bases and J by 7 bases, with 26 bases between. Here the CDR3 DNA reads TGTGCCTGGGGGAGAGGGAGGACGACGGGGTACAGCGGGGAGCTGTTTTTT. Translating it yields CAWGRGRTTGYSGELFF.

This chain joins TRBV10-3 and TRBJ2-7; TRBD1 agrees at 9 bases. CDR1 and CDR2 from the germline V gene are ENHRY and SYGVKD. The V and J ends lost 3 bases and 2 bases, in that order; junction bases with no gene match: 8. The length of the CDR3 is 16 residues. The CDR3 loop reads CAISDKPDRGTYEQYF. The CDR3 DNA reads TGTGCCATCAGTGACAAACCGGACAGGGGAACCTACGAGCAGTACTTC.

CDR3 sequence (DNA): TGCGCCAGCAGCTCACGACAGCCCGCGAACACTGAAGCTTTCTTT. Its translation: CASSSRQPANTEAFF. The chain recombines TRBV5-1 with TRBJ1-1; maybe TRBD1 (5 bases). The V gene lost 3 bases and the J gene lost 1 base, with 13 bases spanning the gap. Germline V gene sequence: CDR1 SGHRS, CDR2 YFSETQ. The CDR3 is made up of 15 amino acids.

CDR3 sequence (DNA): TGCAGCGTTGGGCCGGGCGGGGTGAGCTCCTACAATGAGCAGTTCTTC. Its protein is CSVGPGGVSSYNEQFF. The rearrangement links TRBV29-1 to TRBJ2-1, with D tentatively TRBD2 (6 bases). Germline values: CDR1 SQVTM, CDR2 ANQGSEA. CDR3 size: 16 residues. The V end lost 4 bases, the J end lost 0 bases, and 16 bases lay between the germline ends.

This clone was found a few times. The chain recombines TRBV19 with TRBJ2-6, with TRBD1 identical over 8 bases. V lost 6 bases to trimming and J lost 2 bases; unmatched junction nucleotides: 18. Per the germline V gene, CDR1 is LNHDA and CDR2 is SQIVND (reference sequence). The CDR3 is 20 amino acids. This CDR3 reads CASSKSAQAGGTTGANVLTF. The CDR3 nucleotides read TGTGCCAGTAGCAAGTCGGCCCAGGCAGGGGGCACGACTGGGGCCAACGTCCTGACTTTC.

The V call is TRBV7-2, the J call TRBJ2-5; a weak D match, TRBD2 (6 bases). V lost 5 bases and J 0 bases, leaving 10 bases between the germline ends. The CDR3 consists of 14 residues. Germline values: CDR1 SGHTA, CDR2 FQGNSA. CDR3 in amino acids: CASSLGLHQETQYF. The CDR3 DNA reads as TGTGCCAGCAGCCTGGGACTCCACCAAGAGACCCAGTACTTC.

The chain uses TRBV29-1 and TRBJ2-2; 7 nucleotides align to TRBD1. Germline V gives CDR1 SQVTM, CDR2 ANQGSEA. The CDR3 is made up of 13 amino acids. Trimming took 7 bases from V and 0 from J; bases not matched to a gene: 2. In nucleotides, the CDR3 is TGCAGCGGGGGGACAGCGAACACCGGGGAGCTGTTTTTT. Translated, it gives CSGGTANTGELFF.

V is TRBV19 and J is TRBJ2-1; 11 nucleotides agree with TRBD1. Germline V gene data show CDR1 as LNHDA and CDR2 as SQIVND (reference sequence). CDR3 length: 17 residues. The V segment lost 6 bases and the J segment 7 bases; nucleotides outside the gene matches: 14. For the CDR3, the DNA is TGTGCCAGTAGCCCCCGAAAGGACAGGGGGCCCTTGAATGAGCAGTTCTTC. This encodes CASSPRKDRGPLNEQFF.

The CDR3 DNA reads TGTGCCAGCAGCCAGATGGGCTCAGGACAGAGTGACTACACCTTC. This codes for CASSQMGSGQSDYTF. V and J are TRBV14 and TRBJ1-2, with TRBD1 as a possible D gene (6 bases). From germline, CDR1 is SGHDN and CDR2 FVKESK. The CDR3 runs to 15 residues. Trimming took off 3 bases at V and 10 bases at J, with 21 bases between the two ends.

In its sample, this clone was seen a few times. The J gene is TRBJ2-7, the V gene TRBV4-1, with TRBD2 matching 8 bases. The germline gives CDR1 MGHRA, CDR2 YSYEKL. The CDR3 extends over 15 amino acids. Germline trimming cut 2 bases from V and 5 bases from J; bases unmatched to any gene: 8. In DNA, the CDR3 is TGCGCCAGCAGCCAAAGCGGGCTAGCGGGCAACGAGCAGTACTTC. Protein: CASSQSGLAGNEQYF.

In nucleotides, the CDR3 is TGTGCCAGCAGCTTCGGGGGGGATAGCACAGATACGCAGTATTTT. Translating it yields CASSFGGDSTDTQYF. This chain connects TRBV7-9 to TRBJ2-3; TRBD2 matches 8 bases. There are 15 residues in the CDR3. CDR1 and CDR2 from the germline V gene are SEHNR and FQNEAQ (reference sequence). V was pared by 3 bases and J by 0 bases, with 2 bases of the junction left unmatched.

The chain couples TRBV7-9 to TRBJ1-3; D gene uncertain. CDR1 SEHNR and CDR2 FQNEAQ come from the germline V gene (reference sequence). This CDR3 region has 13 residues. Deletions cut 2 bases from V and 2 bases from J, with 4 bases between. For the CDR3, the DNA is TGTGCCAGCAGCTTATCCACTGGAAACACCATATATTTT. Translating it yields CASSLSTGNTIYF.

The sample holds one count of this clone. The chain uses TRBV28 and TRBJ2-3, with TRBD1 as a possible D gene (5 bases). The CDR3 sequence is 18 residues long. The germline V gene encodes CDR1 MDHEN and CDR2 SYDVKM. V lost 5 bases to trimming and J lost 0 bases, with 21 bases between them. For the CDR3, the DNA is TGTGCCAGCAGTCTCGGGTCCTGGACATCCTCTAGCACAGATACGCAGTATTTT. Translating it yields CASSLGSWTSSSTDTQYF.

V is TRBV5-1 and J is TRBJ2-2; D might be TRBD2 (5 bases). Per the germline V gene, CDR1 is SGHRS and CDR2 is YFSETQ. The CDR3 has 16 residues. V lost 3 bases and J 4 bases, leaving 16 bases between the germline ends. The CDR3 protein is CASSWGRGMGTGELFF. DNA of the CDR3: TGCGCCAGCAGCTGGGGTCGGGGTATGGGCACCGGGGAGCTGTTTTTT.

This clone has a handful of counts. The J gene is TRBJ2-5, the V gene TRBV2; possible D gene TRBD2, 5 bases. The CDR3 spans 14 residues. Trimming stripped 6 bases from V and 4 bases from J, with 15 bases between. Looked up from germline, CDR1 is SNHLY and CDR2 is FYNNEI. CDR3 nucleotide sequence: TGTGCCAGCAGATCCGACCTACTAGGAGAGACCCAGTACTTC. Its translation is CASRSDLLGETQYF.

V and J are TRBV14 and TRBJ2-2, with 8 nucleotides matching TRBD1. The CDR3 runs 16 residues. The germline V gene encodes CDR1 SGHDN and CDR2 FVKESK. After removal of 0 bases from V and 5 bases from J, the junction contained 5 bases not matched to a gene. In nucleotides, the CDR3 is TGTGCCAGCAGCCAAGATCCTACAGGGGGGACCGGGGAGCTGTTTTTT. This encodes CASSQDPTGGTGELFF.

The gene calls are TRBV4-1 and TRBJ2-5; possibly TRBD1 for D (5 bases). The CDR3 length is 16 residues. Trimming removed 0 bases at V and 1 base at J, with 12 bases between. Germline CDR1 is MGHRA and CDR2 is YSYEKL. The CDR3 DNA is TGCGCCAGCAGCCAAGACGGTTTGGGGCGCCAAGAGACCCAGTACTTC. It specifies CASSQDGLGRQETQYF.

The rearrangement joins TRBV27 to TRBJ2-3, with 7 bases matching TRBD1. The length of the CDR3 is 14 residues. The germline CDR1 and CDR2 sequences are MNHEY and SMNVEV (reference sequence). With V trimmed by 6 bases and J by 2 bases, 5 bases remained unmatched. The CDR3 DNA follows: TGTGCCAGCAGACAGGGGAAAATCACAGATACGCAGTATTTT. It specifies CASRQGKITDTQYF.

CDR3 DNA: TGTGCCAGTAGTATTGCCGGCAGGGGCTCCTACGAGCAGTACTTC. It is translated as CASSIAGRGSYEQYF. J is TRBJ2-7 and V is TRBV19; tentative D call: TRBD1 (6 bases). CDR3 length: 15 amino acids. Trimming left V 3 bases short and J 0 bases short, with 12 bases between. Germline lookup yields CDR1 LNHDA and CDR2 SQIVND (reference sequence).

The chain recombines TRBV19 with TRBJ2-3, with D tentatively TRBD2 (5 bases). Germline assignment: CDR1 LNHDA and CDR2 SQIVND (reference sequence). The CDR3 has 18 residues. With 4 bases removed from V and 5 bases from J, the gap between germline ends came to 25 bases. CDR3 in DNA: TGTGCCAGTAGTAATCCCACGATCCTAGGTTCCCGGGGAGATACGCAGTATTTT. This codes for CASSNPTILGSRGDTQYF.

This rearrangement joins TRBV30 to TRBJ2-5, with D possibly being TRBD1 (6 bases). Trimming cost V 2 bases and J 1 base, with 11 bases left between them. The CDR3 runs to 14 residues. Germline V CDR1 and CDR2: GTSNPN, SVGIG (reference sequence). CDR3 sequence reads: CAWSIGQPQETQYF. The DNA for the CDR3 is TGTGCCTGGAGTATTGGACAGCCCCAAGAGACCCAGTACTTC.